Below are 32 T cell receptor beta chains sequenced from a single sample in a study of radiation and T cells in renal cell carcinoma. Time point reported: baseline pretreatment blood. The treatment is: 15 Gy SBRT to primary tumor, nephrectomy 4 weeks later. TCRdb's table, derived via immunoSEQ multiplex PCR, lists solely in-frame clones and lacks some. The sample holds 70,000 to 95,000 clones, 65% to 85% seen once. The sequences come from blood, collected from a patient whose treatment included radiotherapy and nephrectomy. The receptors were gathered from a man in his fifties or sixties with renal cell carcinoma.

The chain links TRBV5-6 to TRBJ2-3, with D unclear. The germline CDR1 and CDR2 sequences are SGHDT and YYEEEE. CDR3 length: 14 residues. V was cut by 2 bases and J by 2 bases, with 9 bases left in between. As DNA, the CDR3 is TGTGCCAGCAGCTTTACCTCTTACACAGATACGCAGTATTTT. Its translation is CASSFTSYTDTQYF.

The V and J genes are TRBV6-1 and TRBJ2-7, with a tentative D call TRBD1 (6 bases). This CDR3 spans 13 amino acids. Germline CDR1 reads MNHNS; CDR2 reads SASEGT. V dropped 7 bases and J dropped 6 bases, with 16 bases sitting between them. CDR3 in DNA: TGTGCCAGCACCCTGACAGGCCCCCTCGAGCAGTACTTC. It translates to CASTLTGPLEQYF.

The CDR3, as DNA: TGTGCCAGCAATTTGCTAGCGGGAGGACCCGGGAGGGAGCTGTTTTTT. Amino acids: CASNLLAGGPGRELFF. The chain couples TRBV2 to TRBJ2-2; TRBD2 aligns across 11 bases. Germline CDR1 is SNHLY and CDR2 is FYNNEI. V was pared by 7 bases and J by 9 bases, with 13 bases of the junction left unmatched. CDR3 size: 16 residues.

This rearrangement joins TRBV9 to TRBJ2-6; D is unresolved. CDR1 and CDR2 (germline): SGDLS, YYNGEE. This CDR3 is built from 15 residues. V was shortened by 1 base and J by 0 bases, with 5 bases between the two germline ends. This chain's CDR3 is CASSVPSSGANVLTF. The CDR3 nucleotides read TGTGCCAGCAGCGTACCCAGCTCTGGGGCCAACGTCCTGACTTTC.

The chain recombines TRBV27 with TRBJ2-7; 10 bases are a match to TRBD1. This CDR3 spans 15 amino acids. The trim removed 5 bases at V and 5 bases at J, leaving 9 bases unmatched. Germline lookup yields CDR1 MNHEY and CDR2 SMNVEV (reference sequence). The CDR3 loop reads CASSPTPGQGNEQYF. DNA of the CDR3: TGTGCCAGCAGTCCAACTCCGGGACAGGGGAACGAGCAGTACTTC.

The genes are TRBV27 and TRBJ1-2, with 9 bases matching TRBD1. The CDR3 totals 16 residues. Germline V lookup: CDR1 MNHEY, CDR2 SMNVEV (reference sequence). V gave up 6 bases and J gave up 8 bases; unmatched junction bases: 16. Here the CDR3 DNA reads TGTGCCAGCAGATCCTGGACAGGGGAATTTTTAGGCGGCTACACCTTC. Translated, it gives CASRSWTGEFLGGYTF.

The table lists this clone with a count of one. The V gene is TRBV27, the J gene TRBJ1-5; D is ambiguous. The CDR3 has 16 residues. Between the trimmed V and J ends, which lost 2 bases and 0 bases, there was a span of 11 bases. Germline CDR1 and CDR2: MNHEY and SMNVEV (reference sequence). The CDR3 nucleotides read TGTGCCAGCAGTTTAGGGCGTCCTTATAGCAATCAGCCCCAGCATTTT. Its protein is CASSLGRPYSNQPQHF.

V usage is TRBV6-1 and J usage is TRBJ2-7, with D perhaps matching TRBD2 (6 bases). Germline V lookup: CDR1 MNHNS, CDR2 SASEGT. The CDR3 loop spans 14 amino acids. V was cut by 2 bases and J by 4 bases, with 12 bases left in between. CDR3 amino acids: CASSEQRGKYEQYF. The CDR3 DNA follows: TGTGCCAGCAGTGAACAACGGGGGAAGTACGAGCAGTACTTC.

The V gene is TRBV28, the J gene TRBJ1-3, with D unclear. This CDR3 is built from 15 residues. V lost 5 bases to trimming and J lost 2 bases, with 13 bases between them. Germline V gene sequence: CDR1 MDHEN, CDR2 SYDVKM. Here the CDR3 reads CASSQSRTPGNTIYF. The CDR3 coding sequence is TGTGCCAGCAGTCAGAGCAGGACCCCTGGAAACACCATATATTTT.

The chain employs TRBV16 and TRBJ2-1, with 7 bases lining up with TRBD2. V was clipped by 3 bases and J by 7 bases; unmatched bases: 6. The CDR3 extends over 14 amino acids. Germline V gene sequence: CDR1 KGHSY, CDR2 FQNENV. CDR3 protein: CASSHPSGGNEQFF. The CDR3 nucleotides are TGTGCCAGCAGCCATCCTAGCGGAGGAAATGAGCAGTTCTTC.

The V call is TRBV7-2, the J call TRBJ1-1; D is perhaps TRBD1 (5 bases). This CDR3 is built from 13 residues. Per germline, CDR1 SGHTA and CDR2 FQGNSA. Trimming stripped 0 bases from V and 6 bases from J, with 8 bases between. Here the CDR3 DNA reads TGTGCCAGCAGCTTAGCGCCGGGGGCTGAAGCTTTCTTT. Translated, it gives CASSLAPGAEAFF.

The CDR3 spells CASSEEPEWGAYEQYF. CDR3 DNA: TGTGCCAGCAGTGAAGAACCTGAGTGGGGGGCCTACGAGCAGTACTTC. This rearrangement joins TRBV6-1 to TRBJ2-7, with D possibly matching TRBD2 (6 bases). Per germline, CDR1 MNHNS and CDR2 SASEGT. The CDR3 runs 16 residues. V was shortened by 1 base and J by 2 bases, with 15 bases between the two germline ends.

The chain couples TRBV4-1 to TRBJ2-1; D is possibly TRBD1 or TRBD2 (5 bases each). The ends were cut back, 1 base at V and 5 bases at J, with 15 bases in the middle. The CDR3 length is 16 residues. Germline lookup yields CDR1 MGHRA and CDR2 YSYEKL. This chain's CDR3 is CASSQAGRDGNNEQFF. CDR3 nucleotides: TGCGCCAGCAGCCAAGCAGGCAGGGACGGTAACAATGAGCAGTTCTTC.

The rearrangement joins TRBV4-1 to TRBJ2-7; 10 bases map to TRBD2. CDR1 is MGHRA and CDR2 is YSYEKL in the germline V gene. The CDR3 extends over 19 amino acids. V lost 1 base to trimming and J lost 0 bases; unmatched junction nucleotides: 12. CDR3 region: CASSQVIPSGRPFSYEQYF. The CDR3 region has the DNA TGCGCCAGCAGCCAAGTAATTCCTAGCGGGAGACCCTTCTCCTACGAGCAGTACTTC.

V and J are TRBV5-4 and TRBJ1-4; the D is unclear. Germline CDR1 reads SGHNT; CDR2 reads YYREEE (reference sequence). V was shortened by 0 bases and J by 7 bases, with 7 bases between the two germline ends. The CDR3 has 13 amino acids. The CDR3 bases are TGTGCCAGCAGCTTGGAGGACGGTGAAAAACTGTTTTTT. Protein: CASSLEDGEKLFF.

The rearrangement uses TRBV6-6 and TRBJ2-7, with 10 bases aligning to TRBD2. The CDR3 is made up of 15 amino acids. Germline trimming cut 6 bases from V and 2 bases from J; bases unmatched to any gene: 7. The germline V gene encodes CDR1 MNHNY and CDR2 SVGAGI (reference sequence). CDR3 sequence reads: CASRQGAGGPYEQYF. CDR3 nucleotides: TGTGCCAGCAGGCAGGGAGCGGGAGGGCCCTACGAGCAGTACTTC.

The V gene is TRBV12-5, the J gene TRBJ2-1, with unresolved D. Germline V gives CDR1 LGHNT, CDR2 FRNRAP. This CDR3 contains 18 residues. V dropped 0 bases and J dropped 8 bases, with 23 bases sitting between them. This CDR3 reads CASGLVPPRAPGIDEQFF. CDR3 sequence (DNA): TGTGCTAGTGGTTTGGTCCCACCTCGGGCCCCCGGTATAGATGAGCAGTTCTTC. Drawing the rest from reference TRBV12-5 and TRBJ2-1, the complete variable domain is DARVTQTPRHKVTEMGQEVTMRCQPILGHNTVFWYRQTMMQGLELLAYFRNRAPLDDSGMPKDRFSAEMPDATLATLKIQPSEPRDSAVYFCASGLVPPRAPGIDEQFFGPGTRLTVL.

The chain is built from TRBV29-1 and TRBJ2-7; TRBD2 agrees at 14 bases. The CDR3 loop spans 13 amino acids. Looked up from germline, CDR1 is SQVTM and CDR2 is ANQGSEA. Trimming removed 5 bases from V and 6 bases from J; junction bases left unmatched: 3. The CDR3 is CSVSGTSGSEQYF. In DNA, the CDR3 is TGCAGCGTTTCCGGGACTAGCGGGAGCGAGCAGTACTTC.

This clone has only one observation. This chain links TRBV18 with TRBJ1-5, with 7 bases lining up with TRBD1. The CDR3 has 15 amino acids. V was clipped by 4 bases and J by 3 bases; unmatched bases: 6. The germline V gene has CDR1 KGHSH and CDR2 LQKENI. CDR3 residues: CASSRQGGPNQPQHF. In DNA form, the CDR3 reads TGTGCCAGCTCACGGCAGGGGGGACCCAATCAGCCCCAGCATTTT.

The J gene is TRBJ2-6, the V gene TRBV27; D not resolved. Trimming removed 11 bases from V and 0 bases from J, with 8 bases in between. This CDR3 is built from 13 residues. The V gene's germline CDR1 is MNHEY and CDR2 SMNVEV (reference sequence). CDR3 in amino acids: CAARASGANVLTF. As DNA, the CDR3 is TGTGCCGCTAGGGCCTCTGGGGCCAACGTCCTGACTTTC.

The chain is built from TRBV10-2 and TRBJ2-7; 8 bases fit TRBD2. V trimming: 0 bases; J trimming: 3 bases; junction bases outside the gene matches: 4. There are 15 residues in the CDR3. Germline V gives CDR1 WSHSY, CDR2 SAAADI. CDR3 in DNA: TGCGCCAGCAGTGAGTCGGCTAGCGGGTACTACGAGCAGTACTTC. It codes for CASSESASGYYEQYF.

The rearrangement uses TRBV19 and TRBJ2-3; D may match TRBD1 or TRBD2 (5 bases each). The CDR3 is 16 residues long. The V end was cut by 8 bases, the J end by 1 base, with 19 bases between. Germline loops: CDR1 LNHDA, CDR2 SQIVND (reference sequence). The CDR3 region has the DNA TGTGCCAGTCAGTCCCGGGACCCTGGTCGCACAGATACGCAGTATTTT. This sequence encodes CASQSRDPGRTDTQYF. Filled out from reference TRBV19 and TRBJ2-3, the complete variable domain reads DGGITQSPKYLFRKEGQNVTLSCEQNLNHDAMYWYRQDPGQGLRLIYYSQIVNDFQKGDIAEGYSVSREKKESFPLTVTSAQKNPTAFYLCASQSRDPGRTDTQYFGPGTRLTVL.

The chain carries TRBV6-6 and TRBJ2-3; D is unclear. V was trimmed by 11 bases and J by 0 bases, leaving 12 bases between them. CDR3 length equals 13 residues. Germline V gene sequence: CDR1 MNHNY, CDR2 SVGAGI (reference sequence). DNA for the CDR3: TGTGCCTTGGCCGAACTGAGCACAGATACGCAGTATTTT. As protein: CALAELSTDTQYF.

This clone appeared a few times. The chain employs TRBV19 and TRBJ1-5, with 10 bases identical to TRBD1. Losses at the gene ends were 7 bases for V and 4 bases for J; bases not matched to a gene: 10. CDR1 is LNHDA and CDR2 is SQIVND in the germline V gene (reference sequence). The CDR3 totals 16 residues. CDR3 sequence reads: CASTPPGQGRNQPQHF. In DNA, the CDR3 is TGTGCCAGTACCCCACCGGGACAGGGGAGAAATCAGCCCCAGCATTTT.

The V and J genes are TRBV5-1 and TRBJ2-1, with TRBD1 as a possible D gene (6 bases). Trimming removed 2 bases from V and 4 bases from J, with 13 bases in between. CDR1 and CDR2 from the germline V gene are SGHRS and YFSETQ. The CDR3 runs to 15 residues. CDR3 loop: CASSLDRPPYNEQFF. CDR3 nucleotides: TGCGCCAGCAGCTTAGACAGGCCCCCTTACAATGAGCAGTTCTTC.

The DNA for the CDR3 is TGTGCCATCAGTGGAGCGGGGAGCGGCACTGAAGCTTTCTTT. As protein: CAISGAGSGTEAFF. V gene TRBV10-3 combines with J gene TRBJ1-1; D gene unclear. Trimming removed 4 bases at V and 4 bases at J, with 13 bases between. Germline assignment: CDR1 ENHRY and CDR2 SYGVKD. This CDR3 spans 14 amino acids.

As regards this clone: One end of the junction is discordant with germline, which a read error may explain. V gene TRBV6-1 combines with J gene TRBJ2-3, with 13 bases that match TRBD2. This CDR3 spans 14 amino acids. Per germline, CDR1 MNHNS and CDR2 SASEGT. The CDR3 loop is CASSDLWTSGGRDF. The CDR3 DNA reads as TGTGCCAGCAGCGATCTATGGACTAGCGGGGGAAGGGATTTT.

Only a few counts were recorded for this clone. The V and J genes are TRBV14 and TRBJ2-1; D call uncertain. The length of the CDR3 is 15 residues. Germline values: CDR1 SGHDN, CDR2 FVKESK. Trimming removed 3 bases at V and 5 bases at J, with 14 bases between. CDR3 DNA sequence: TGTGCCAGCAGCCAGTGGCTAGAAATTCACAATGAGCAGTTCTTC. It yields the protein CASSQWLEIHNEQFF.

Only a few counts were recorded for this clone. J is TRBJ2-5 and V is TRBV11-2; D perhaps matches TRBD2 (5 bases). V lost 5 bases to trimming and J lost 2 bases, with 12 bases between them. Per germline, CDR1 SGHAT and CDR2 FQNNGV. This CDR3 spans 14 amino acids. The CDR3: CASSLNPGQETQYF. CDR3 coding DNA: TGTGCCAGCAGCCTAAACCCGGGGCAAGAGACCCAGTACTTC.

J is TRBJ2-5 and V is TRBV10-1; D is uncertain. Germline lookup yields CDR1 WNHNN and CDR2 SYGVQD (reference sequence). V shed 3 bases and J shed 3 bases, with 2 bases lying between them. This CDR3 spans 11 amino acids. CDR3 residues: CASSEKETQYF. The CDR3 DNA sequence: TGCGCCAGCAGTGAAAAAGAGACCCAGTACTTC.

This clone was seen more than once but under ten times. V gene TRBV15 combines with J gene TRBJ2-5, with 10 bases aligning to TRBD2. This CDR3 region has 15 residues. V was pared by 2 bases and J by 4 bases, with 4 bases of the junction left unmatched. In germline, CDR1 is LNHNV, CDR2 YYDKDF (reference sequence). The CDR3 nucleotides read TGTGCCACCAGCAGACTAGCGGGAGCAAGAGAGACCCAGTACTTC. Protein: CATSRLAGARETQYF. Full variable domain (remainder filled in from reference TRBV15 and TRBJ2-5): DAMVIQNPRYQVTQFGKPVTLSCSQTLNHNVMYWYQQKSSQAPKLLFHYYDKDFNNEADTPDNFQSRRPNTSFCFLDIRSPGLGDTAMYLCATSRLAGARETQYFGPGTRLLVL.

The rearrangement uses TRBV19 and TRBJ1-1, with D unresolved. The germline CDR1 and CDR2 sequences are LNHDA and SQIVND (reference sequence). V lost 8 bases, J lost 5 bases, and 21 bases lay in between. The CDR3 covers 15 residues. The DNA for the CDR3 is TGTGCCAGTTCGAGCGGACGGAGCCCCCCTACTGAAGCTTTCTTT. It translates to CASSSGRSPPTEAFF.